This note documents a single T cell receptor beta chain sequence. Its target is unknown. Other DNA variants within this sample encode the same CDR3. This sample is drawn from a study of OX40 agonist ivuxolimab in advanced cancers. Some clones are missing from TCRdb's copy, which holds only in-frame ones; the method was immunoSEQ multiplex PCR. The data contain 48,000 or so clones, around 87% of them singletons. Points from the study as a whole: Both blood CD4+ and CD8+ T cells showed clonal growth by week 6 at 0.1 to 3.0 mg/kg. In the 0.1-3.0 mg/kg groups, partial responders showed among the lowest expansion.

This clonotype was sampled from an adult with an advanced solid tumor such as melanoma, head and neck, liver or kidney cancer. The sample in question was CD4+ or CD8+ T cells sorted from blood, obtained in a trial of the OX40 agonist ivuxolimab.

Here the CDR3 reads CASSRTSGSGEQYF. Here the CDR3 DNA reads TGTGCCAGCAGCCGGACTAGCGGGAGCGGAGAGCAGTACTTC. This chain links TRBV7-2 with TRBJ2-7, with 13 bases fitting TRBD2. Unmatched junction bases numbered 5, after V lost 5 bases and J lost 7 bases. Germline CDR1 and CDR2: SGHTA and FQGNSA. The CDR3 is made up of 14 amino acids.